These 19 T cell receptor beta chains came from one sample sequenced in a study of multiple sclerosis patients with progressive multifocal leukoencephalopathy (dated by TCRdb to the late 2010s). Libraries were prepared through the immunoSEQ multiplex PCR assay. Here the immuneACCESS table is served through TCRdb, limited to in-frame sequences with V and J called. Missing clones are a known gap in these copies; in checked studies unresolved V genes cover under half, and the rest lacks a known reason. Across this sample there are more than 30,000 clones, with approximately 88% seen only once. About 5.7% of the sample goes to the ten largest clones. The sample's time point label is to be understood as: time of PML onset. Reading the label with the study, this specimen's treatment or condition is: on natalizumab therapy at sampling. The specimen was PBMCs, collected from a patient treated with natalizumab. The receptors come from a woman in her 40s with progressive multifocal leukoencephalopathy.

The rearrangement uses TRBV7-8 and TRBJ2-1, with a weak D call TRBD1 (6 bases). The V gene lost 7 bases and the J gene lost 9 bases, with 10 bases spanning the gap. Germline V gives CDR1 SGHVS, CDR2 FQNEAQ. The CDR3 loop spans 11 amino acids. CDR3 residues: CASTRDTEQFF. The CDR3 DNA sequence: TGTGCCAGCACAAGGGACACTGAGCAGTTCTTC.

The chain combines TRBV29-1 with TRBJ1-1; 12 nucleotides match TRBD1. CDR1 is SQVTM, CDR2 ANQGSEA, per germline. This CDR3 comprises 14 residues. V lost 6 bases and J lost 10; bases outside the gene matches: 12. This CDR3 is CSVSGWDRGRGAFF. The CDR3 nucleotides are TGCAGCGTGTCCGGTTGGGACAGGGGGCGCGGAGCTTTCTTT.

The V call is TRBV5-1, the J call TRBJ1-4, with TRBD1 matching over 7 bases. Germline V gene lookup returns CDR1 SGHRS and CDR2 YFSETQ. The V gene end was trimmed by 4 bases and the J gene end by 7 bases; junction bases not matched to a gene: 7. CDR3 length: 14 residues. In nucleotides, the CDR3 is TGCGCCAGCAGCACGCGACAGGGCGGTGAAAAACTGTTTTTT. Its protein product is CASSTRQGGEKLFF.

This chain links TRBV9 with TRBJ2-1; possibly TRBD1 or TRBD2 for D (5 bases each). Germline V gene sequence: CDR1 SGDLS, CDR2 YYNGEE. The CDR3 contains 13 residues. The V end was cut by 0 bases, the J end by 10 bases, with 11 bases between. Written as DNA, the CDR3 is TGTGCCAGCAGCGTAGGAGGGGTAAAGGAGCAGTTCTTC. Translation: CASSVGGVKEQFF. The complete variable domain, with remaining parts taken from reference TRBV9 and TRBJ2-1, reads DSGVTQTPKHLITATGQRVTLRCSPRSGDLSVYWYQQSLDQGLQFLIQYYNGEERAKGNILERFSAQQFPDLHSELNLSSLELGDSALYFCASSVGGVKEQFFGPGTRLTVL.

The rearrangement links TRBV2 to TRBJ2-5; TRBD1 agrees at 9 bases. Unmatched junction bases numbered 2, after V lost 1 base and J lost 5 bases. This CDR3 has 14 residues. The V gene's germline CDR1 is SNHLY and CDR2 FYNNEI. The CDR3 protein is CASSEGQGGETQYF. CDR3 in DNA: TGTGCCAGCAGTGAAGGACAGGGGGGGGAGACCCAGTACTTC.

The chain recombines TRBV27 with TRBJ2-5; perhaps TRBD1 as D (6 bases). The germline gives CDR1 MNHEY, CDR2 SMNVEV (reference sequence). The CDR3 has 14 residues. V lost 6 bases and J 2 bases, leaving 13 bases between the germline ends. The CDR3 sequence: CASSRGRRQETQYF. In DNA, the CDR3 is TGTGCCAGCAGCAGGGGCCGCAGACAAGAGACCCAGTACTTC.

The chain couples TRBV4-3 to TRBJ1-1, with 9 bases that match TRBD1. V shed 3 bases and J 1 base; nucleotides not matched to a gene: 3. CDR1 and CDR2 from the germline V gene are LGHNA and YSLEER. The CDR3 sequence is 15 residues long. The CDR3 protein is CASSQTGQGNTEAFF. CDR3 DNA: TGCGCCAGCAGCCAGACGGGACAGGGGAACACTGAAGCTTTCTTT.

This rearrangement joins TRBV5-1 to TRBJ2-7; TRBD2 matches at 10 bases. After removal of 0 bases from V and 5 bases from J, the junction contained 14 bases not matched to a gene. Per germline, CDR1 SGHRS and CDR2 YFSETQ. The CDR3 runs to 18 residues. CDR3 nucleotide sequence: TGCGCCAGCAGCTTGGAGGCTAGCGGGAGTCGCCCCAGGAACGAGCAGTACTTC. This sequence encodes CASSLEASGSRPRNEQYF.

The rearrangement links TRBV5-1 to TRBJ1-1, with a weak D call TRBD1 (6 bases). Germline values: CDR1 SGHRS, CDR2 YFSETQ. V dropped 0 bases and J dropped 6 bases, with 9 bases sitting between them. This CDR3 region has 13 residues. As DNA, the CDR3 is TGCGCCAGCAGCTTGGAACAGGGTTCTGAAGCTTTCTTT. Amino acid sequence: CASSLEQGSEAFF. Full variable domain (rest looked up from reference TRBV5-1 and TRBJ1-1): KAGVTQTPRYLIKTRGQQVTLSCSPISGHRSVSWYQQTPGQGLQFLFEYFSETQRNKGNFPGRFSGRQFSNSRSEMNVSTLELGDSALYLCASSLEQGSEAFFGQGTRLTVV.

The chain couples TRBV9 to TRBJ1-5, with a possible D match to TRBD1 (5 bases). The CDR3 sequence is 14 residues long. Trimming pared 0 bases from V and 6 bases from J, leaving 10 bases between. Germline CDR1 and CDR2: SGDLS and YYNGEE. The CDR3 DNA reads as TGTGCCAGCAGCGTAGGTGGGGGGTCTCAGCCCCAGCATTTT. Its translation: CASSVGGGSQPQHF.

The chain combines TRBV11-3 with TRBJ2-5; TRBD1 agrees at 9 bases. V shed 5 bases and J 5 bases; nucleotides not matched to a gene: 6. Germline V CDR1 and CDR2: SGHNT, YENEEA. The CDR3 length is 14 residues. CDR3 sequence (DNA): TGTGCCAGCAGCCCGCGGGACAGGGTTGAGACCCAGTACTTC. Protein sequence: CASSPRDRVETQYF.

This clone was counted only a few times. V usage is TRBV19 and J usage is TRBJ1-1; TRBD1 might be the D (5 bases). The CDR3 runs 13 residues. CDR1 is LNHDA and CDR2 is SQIVND in the germline V gene (reference sequence). Trimming stripped 7 bases from V and 1 base from J, with 10 bases between. This CDR3 is CASTPTGNTEAFF. The CDR3, as DNA: TGTGCCAGTACCCCAACAGGGAACACTGAAGCTTTCTTT.

This chain joins TRBV7-2 and TRBJ1-2; no clear D. The CDR3 totals 13 residues. Germline-derived CDR1 and CDR2 are SGHTA and FQGNSA. Trimming removed 5 bases at V and 4 bases at J, with 11 bases between. The CDR3 here is CASSQTSVYGYTF. The CDR3 bases are TGTGCCAGCAGCCAGACTAGCGTCTATGGCTACACCTTC.

The V and J genes are TRBV5-1 and TRBJ1-6, with D perhaps matching TRBD1 (6 bases). The CDR3 is 14 residues long. Germline-derived CDR1 and CDR2 are SGHRS and YFSETQ. With 4 bases removed from V and 5 bases from J, the gap between germline ends came to 10 bases. The CDR3 region is CASSQDSNNSPLHF. CDR3 bases: TGCGCCAGCAGCCAGGACAGCAATAATTCACCCCTCCACTTT.

Here the CDR3 reads CASSQAVVGYEQYF. The CDR3 DNA reads as TGCGCCAGCAGCCAAGCGGTGGTGGGATACGAGCAGTACTTC. This chain uses TRBV4-1 with TRBJ2-7, with no clear D. The CDR3 loop spans 14 amino acids. Trimming removed 1 base from V and 4 bases from J, with 11 bases in between. Germline V CDR1 and CDR2: MGHRA, YSYEKL.

This chain connects TRBV28 to TRBJ1-1, with 7 bases fitting TRBD1. CDR1 is MDHEN and CDR2 is SYDVKM in the germline V gene. The CDR3 has 14 amino acids. V lost 8 bases to trimming and J lost 4 bases; unmatched junction nucleotides: 10. The DNA of the CDR3 is TGTGCCAGCGTCCAGGACAGGCCCTTCACTGAAGCTTTCTTT. Its translation: CASVQDRPFTEAFF.

The chain couples TRBV7-2 to TRBJ2-7; possible D gene TRBD2, 6 bases. CDR3 length: 15 residues. Germline V gene data show CDR1 as SGHTA and CDR2 as FQGNSA. V lost 7 bases and J 2 bases, leaving 18 bases between the germline ends. The CDR3 DNA sequence: TGTGCCAGCACCTCTATGGGGCGGGGCCCCTACGAGCAGTACTTC. It specifies CASTSMGRGPYEQYF.

The CDR3 DNA sequence: TGTGCCAGCAGCCCGGGGACAGGCCGAGAGACCCAGTACTTC. This encodes CASSPGTGRETQYF. The chain couples TRBV9 to TRBJ2-5; 8 bases fit TRBD1. Losses at the gene ends were 4 bases for V and 4 bases for J; bases not matched to a gene: 6. Germline lookup yields CDR1 SGDLS and CDR2 YYNGEE. The CDR3 extends over 14 amino acids.

The chain links TRBV7-6 to TRBJ2-1; possibly TRBD2 for D (6 bases). Looked up from germline, CDR1 is SGHVS and CDR2 is FNYEAQ. This CDR3 is 15 amino acids long. V dropped 4 bases and J dropped 7 bases, with 17 bases sitting between them. The DNA for the CDR3 is TGTGCCAGCAGCTCTACCCCCTCCGGGACTAATGAGCAGTTCTTC. It translates to CASSSTPSGTNEQFF. The full variable domain, with the rest looked up from reference TRBV7-6 and TRBJ2-1, is GAGVSQSPRYKVTKRGQDVALRCDPISGHVSLYWYRQALGQGPEFLTYFNYEAQQDKSGLPNDRFSAERPEGSISTLTIQRTEQRDSAMYRCASSSTPSGTNEQFFGPGTRLTVL.